This T cell receptor (beta chain) was captured by sequencing in a study of T-cell reconstitution after alpha-beta-depleted transplantation in children (dated by TCRdb to about 2016). Broadly, across the study: T-cell immune reconstitution after TCRalphabeta/CD19-depleted allogeneic hematopoietic cell transplantation in children was quantitatively tracked in the study by means of TCR repertoire profiling. The paper's findings and limits, for the study overall: In some patients, the high TCRbeta diversity seen at day 60 was put down to recipient T cells and intrathymic progenitors that had survived conditioning. The apparently early alphabetaT-cell count recovery about two months after transplant was reportedly dependent on only several hundred rapidly expanded clones derived from non-depleted graft cells. Hyperexpanded clone frequencies declined over subsequent months; after one year, T-cell counts and TCRbeta diversity were mostly attributed to newly produced T cells.

The library was prepared using PCR. The listed sequencing device is Illumina HiSeq 2500. Molecular barcoding was employed in the preparation of TCR libraries, with unique molecular identifiers being used to normalize TCRbeta repertoire quantification. The public reads were quality trimmed at Q25 with fastp and then assembled into clones with MiXCR by TCRdb, keeping productive beta chains. One record per CDR3 amino acid sequence lists the most common genes and DNA. This sample gives 300,000 to 400,000 distinct CDR3 sequences in total; 15% to 20% of them show up just once. Clones ranked in the top ten supply approximately 38% of the sample. To note about this clonotype: Its antigen remains undetermined. Base-call qualities are not available, and no considerably larger clone is one nucleotide away.

The sample's treatment or condition label is to be understood as: allogeneic hematopoietic cell transplantation with graft depleted of TCRalphabeta T cells and CD19 B cells. The transplant recipients were children given TCRalphabeta/CD19-depleted allogeneic hematopoietic cell grafts. The sample in question was PBMCs, mostly from graft donor cells, obtained 360 days after TCRalphabeta/CD19-depleted stem cell transplant. This sequence originates from a male patient aged 2-9 years who had a stem cell transplant for acute lymphoblastic leukemia, so the T cells may come from the graft donor.

The bases are TGCGCCAGCAGCTCCCCCGGGGAAGAAGCTTTCTTT. This encodes CASSSPGEEAFF. The chain was built from TRBV5-1 and TRBJ1-1, with no confident D gene call. V loses 3 bases of germline sequence and J loses 8 bases, and the interval between the two ends is 11 bases. The CDR3 numbers 12 residues from cysteine through phenylalanine. The retained sequence is limited to the CDR3, 36 bases, with the frame set at the first base. The CDR1 and CDR2 encoded by the germline V gene are SGHRS and YFSETQ.